The 29 T cell receptor beta chains listed next were all sequenced from one sample in a study of graft-versus-host responses after intestinal transplantation. The antigens these receptors bind are not known. TCRdb's copy holds only in-frame clones and misses some; the assay was immunoSEQ multiplex PCR. This sample has approximately 82,000 clones; 91% occur once, and the top ten carry roughly 0.1%. Source: unstimulated CD4+ T cells sorted from spleen or lymph node cells, taken before intestinal transplant. These receptors were obtained from a human donor who received an intestinal transplant.

The chain couples TRBV4-3 to TRBJ2-7; D unresolved. Germline CDR1 is LGHNA and CDR2 is YSLEER. This CDR3 contains 16 residues. Between the trimmed V and J ends, which lost 0 bases and 2 bases, there was a span of 14 bases. As DNA, the CDR3 is TGCGCCAGCAGCCAAGATCTTTCAGGTTATACCTACGAGCAGTACTTC. Translating gives CASSQDLSGYTYEQYF.

This clone was observed a few times. J is TRBJ1-3 and V is TRBV9; D remains ambiguous. V dropped 1 base and J dropped 1 base, with 9 bases sitting between them. The CDR3 has 15 residues. The germline CDR1 and CDR2 sequences are SGDLS and YYNGEE. The CDR3 sequence is CASSVHGVSGNTIYF. Here the CDR3 DNA reads TGTGCCAGCAGCGTACACGGAGTGTCTGGAAACACCATATATTTT.

The V call is TRBV9, the J call TRBJ1-6; D remains unclear. Germline V lookup: CDR1 SGDLS, CDR2 YYNGEE. V was trimmed by 4 bases and J by 0 bases, leaving 14 bases between them. The CDR3 is 17 amino acids. The CDR3 loop reads CASSPRWESSYNSPLHF. Here the CDR3 DNA reads TGTGCCAGCAGCCCCCGTTGGGAGAGCTCCTATAATTCACCCCTCCACTTT.

The chain is built from TRBV9 and TRBJ1-1; no clear D gene. The V end was cut by 0 bases, the J end by 1 base, with 7 bases between. The CDR3 loop spans 14 amino acids. Per germline, CDR1 SGDLS and CDR2 YYNGEE. The CDR3 loop is CASSVVTWNTEAFF. CDR3 bases: TGTGCCAGCAGCGTAGTCACATGGAACACTGAAGCTTTCTTT.

This clone was counted a few times. The rearrangement uses TRBV6-1 and TRBJ1-1; the match to TRBD1 covers 9 bases. V was pared by 6 bases and J by 4 bases, with 9 bases of the junction left unmatched. Germline values: CDR1 MNHNS, CDR2 SASEGT. The CDR3 spans 15 residues. CDR3 bases: TGTGCCAGCAGCTTAAGACAGGGGGGGGGCACTGAAGCTTTCTTT. It is translated as CASSLRQGGGTEAFF.

The rearrangement joins TRBV4-3 to TRBJ1-2; D uncertain. The germline CDR1 and CDR2 sequences are LGHNA and YSLEER. CDR3 length: 14 amino acids. V dropped 1 base and J dropped 0 bases, with 6 bases sitting between them. The CDR3 here is CASSQVASNYGYTF. The CDR3 DNA follows: TGCGCCAGCAGCCAAGTGGCTTCTAACTATGGCTACACCTTC.

The rearrangement uses TRBV18 and TRBJ1-2; TRBD1 agrees at 11 bases. V shed 1 base, J shed 7 bases, and the junction held 11 bases outside the gene matches. The CDR3 runs to 17 residues. From germline, CDR1 is KGHSH and CDR2 LQKENI. The chain's CDR3 is CASSPLAGWTGGGGYTF. CDR3 nucleotides: TGTGCCAGCTCACCACTAGCCGGTTGGACAGGGGGCGGTGGCTACACCTTC.

J is TRBJ2-1 and V is TRBV5-1; a possible D gene is TRBD1 (6 bases). The CDR3 contains 13 residues. Trimming pared 1 base from V and 8 bases from J, leaving 10 bases between. Germline CDR1 is SGHRS and CDR2 is YFSETQ. DNA for the CDR3: TGCGCCAGCAGCTTGCGGTCAGGGGATGAGCAGTTCTTC. It is translated as CASSLRSGDEQFF.

This clone was detected only once. The genes are TRBV29-1 and TRBJ1-1; D might be TRBD1 (5 bases). CDR3 length equals 10 residues. The V end lost 3 bases, the J end lost 11 bases, and 10 bases lay between the germline ends. Germline CDR1 reads SQVTM; CDR2 reads ANQGSEA. The CDR3 bases are TGCAGCGTTGACGGGGGTGCGGCTTTCTTT. Translating gives CSVDGGAAFF.

This clone was picked up one time. The chain uses TRBV5-1 and TRBJ1-6, with 7 bases lining up with TRBD1. Looked up from germline, CDR1 is SGHRS and CDR2 is YFSETQ. The CDR3 loop spans 18 amino acids. V lost 5 bases and J lost 0; bases outside the gene matches: 11. The CDR3 DNA follows: TGCGCCAGCAGATTCCGGGACAGTGAGAGCTCCTATAATTCACCCCTCCACTTT. Protein: CASRFRDSESSYNSPLHF.

This clone came up a few times. The chain couples TRBV2 to TRBJ1-5; 7 bases agree with TRBD1. The CDR3 sequence is 13 residues long. Germline trimming cut 6 bases from V and 5 bases from J; bases unmatched to any gene: 4. The germline gives CDR1 SNHLY, CDR2 FYNNEI. In nucleotides, the CDR3 is TGTGCCAGCAGGGGACAGAGTGATCAGCCCCAGCATTTT. Translated: CASRGQSDQPQHF. Combining the CDR3 with reference TRBV2 and TRBJ1-5 gives the whole variable domain EPEVTQTPSHQVTQMGQEVILRCVPISNHLYFYWYRQILGQKVEFLVSFYNNEISEKSEIFDDQFSVERPDGSNFTLKIRSTKLEDSAMYFCASRGQSDQPQHFGDGTRLSIL.

The V and J genes are TRBV6-6 and TRBJ2-2, with D perhaps matching TRBD2 (7 bases). Germline V gene lookup returns CDR1 MNHNY and CDR2 SVGAGI (reference sequence). V was cut by 8 bases and J by 8 bases, with 24 bases left in between. The CDR3 length is 16 residues. CDR3 in DNA: TGTGCCAGCGGCTGGGGGGCGGGAGCTTTAGTGGGGGAGCTGTTTTTT. The encoded protein is CASGWGAGALVGELFF.

The V and J genes are TRBV18 and TRBJ2-1; maybe TRBD1 (6 bases). The ends were cut back, 6 bases at V and 9 bases at J, with 18 bases in the middle. Germline-derived CDR1 and CDR2 are KGHSH and LQKENI. The CDR3 runs to 14 residues. The CDR3 DNA follows: TGTGCCAGCTCCCCAAATGACAGGCAAATTGAGCAGTTCTTC. Residues: CASSPNDRQIEQFF.

The DNA of the CDR3 is TGTGCCAGCAGCTTCCCGGGGGGGCCAGATACGCAGTATTTT. It translates to CASSFPGGPDTQYF. The chain links TRBV7-2 to TRBJ2-3; 8 bases agree with TRBD2. Looked up from germline, CDR1 is SGHTA and CDR2 is FQGNSA. The CDR3 has 14 amino acids. The junction had 3 bases not matched to a gene; V was cut back by 3 bases and J by 4 bases. The full variable domain, its missing parts supplied by reference TRBV7-2 and TRBJ2-3, is GAGVSQSPSNKVTEKGKDVELRCDPISGHTALYWYRQSLGQGLEFLIYFQGNSAPDKSGLPSDRFSAERTGGSVSTLTIQRTQQEDSAVYLCASSFPGGPDTQYFGPGTRLTVL.

The rearrangement uses TRBV20-1 and TRBJ2-7; the D gene is possibly TRBD1 (5 bases). Per germline, CDR1 DFQATT and CDR2 SNEGSKA (reference sequence). V was pared by 6 bases and J by 4 bases, with 10 bases between. This CDR3 is 11 amino acids long. The CDR3 sequence is CSARTGYEQYF. The DNA of the CDR3 is TGCAGTGCCCGAACAGGTTACGAGCAGTACTTC.

The rearrangement joins TRBV28 to TRBJ1-5; 7 nucleotides match TRBD1. The germline CDR1 and CDR2 sequences are MDHEN and SYDVKM. After removal of 2 bases from V and 2 bases from J, the junction contained 6 bases not matched to a gene. The CDR3 runs 16 residues. Here the CDR3 reads CASSLAGQGGNQPQHF. CDR3 DNA sequence: TGTGCCAGCAGTTTAGCCGGCCAGGGGGGCAATCAGCCCCAGCATTTT.

This clone was seen only a few times. The rearrangement uses TRBV5-8 and TRBJ1-3; possibly TRBD1 for D (5 bases). The V gene lost 1 base and the J gene lost 2 bases, with 13 bases spanning the gap. Germline V CDR1 and CDR2: SGHTS, YDEGEE. The CDR3 length is 16 residues. CDR3 in amino acids: CASSLPGYNPGNTIYF. The DNA of the CDR3 is TGTGCCAGCAGCTTGCCAGGGTATAACCCTGGAAACACCATATATTTT.

This clone was counted a few times. The chain recombines TRBV10-3 with TRBJ1-1, with no clear D. The CDR3 runs 13 residues. Germline V gives CDR1 ENHRY, CDR2 SYGVKD. The germline V and J ends were trimmed by 4 bases and 6 bases, with 12 bases remaining between them. In DNA, the CDR3 is TGTGCCATCAGTGGGGAGGTTGGGGCTGAAGCTTTCTTT. It is translated as CAISGEVGAEAFF.

The V call is TRBV7-9, the J call TRBJ1-3; perhaps TRBD1 as D (6 bases). CDR3 length: 16 amino acids. The germline CDR1 and CDR2 sequences are SEHNR and FQNEAQ (reference sequence). V shed 3 bases and J shed 4 bases, with 16 bases lying between them. DNA for the CDR3: TGTGCCAGCAGCTTTCCCCGACAGGACCTAGGAAACACCATATATTTT. Translation: CASSFPRQDLGNTIYF.

The sample holds one count of this clone. The chain recombines TRBV5-6 with TRBJ1-1; possible D gene TRBD1, 6 bases. Germline lookup yields CDR1 SGHDT and CDR2 YYEEEE. This CDR3 comprises 17 residues. Trimming stripped 0 bases from V and 2 bases from J, with 17 bases between. The CDR3 here is CASSLGSDRWGNTEAFF. DNA of the CDR3: TGTGCCAGCAGCTTGGGGTCGGACAGATGGGGCAACACTGAAGCTTTCTTT.

The rearrangement links TRBV4-3 to TRBJ1-4; D is possibly TRBD1 (5 bases). Trimming pared 4 bases from V and 8 bases from J, leaving 17 bases between. This CDR3 is built from 15 residues. The germline V gene encodes CDR1 LGHNA and CDR2 YSLEER. CDR3 amino acids: CASSLRGKGGEKLFF. CDR3 coding DNA: TGCGCCAGCAGCCTTAGGGGAAAGGGAGGGGAAAAACTGTTTTTT.

The rearrangement uses TRBV7-6 and TRBJ1-5, with 7 bases identical to TRBD1. V was clipped by 1 base and J by 0 bases; unmatched bases: 6. This CDR3 has 17 amino acids. Germline values: CDR1 SGHVS, CDR2 FNYEAQ. CDR3 residues: CASSLGTGTDSNQPQHF. CDR3 in DNA: TGTGCCAGCAGCTTAGGAACGGGGACAGATAGCAATCAGCCCCAGCATTTT.

The sample holds one count of this clone. The rearrangement uses TRBV19 and TRBJ1-1; 8 bases are a match to TRBD1. The germline V gene has CDR1 LNHDA and CDR2 SQIVND (reference sequence). V trimming: 7 bases; J trimming: 10 bases; junction bases outside the gene matches: 11. The CDR3 has 13 residues. CDR3 loop: CASTQITGGRAFF. In nucleotides, the CDR3 is TGTGCCAGTACTCAAATCACAGGGGGAAGAGCTTTCTTT.

The chain recombines TRBV25-1 with TRBJ2-3; possibly TRBD2 for D (5 bases). V shed 3 bases and J shed 2 bases, with 12 bases lying between them. Germline values: CDR1 MGHDK, CDR2 SYGVNS. The CDR3 is 15 amino acids. The CDR3 is CASSDAGSPTDTQYF. The CDR3 nucleotides read TGTGCCAGCAGTGACGCGGGTTCCCCCACAGATACGCAGTATTTT. Variable domain in full (rest from reference TRBV25-1 and TRBJ2-3): EADIYQTPRYLVIGTGKKITLECSQTMGHDKMYWYQQDPGMELHLIHYSYGVNSTEKGDLSSESTVSRIRTEHFPLTLESARPSHTSQYLCASSDAGSPTDTQYFGPGTRLTVL.

This chain links TRBV30 with TRBJ2-7; 10 bases map to TRBD2. In germline, CDR1 is GTSNPN, CDR2 SVGIG (reference sequence). Unmatched junction bases numbered 6, after V lost 3 bases and J lost 4 bases. The CDR3 totals 14 residues. The CDR3 region has the DNA TGTGCCTGGAGGGTGGCTAGCGGGGGTTACGAGCAGTACTTC. Amino acids: CAWRVASGGYEQYF.

The chain is built from TRBV19 and TRBJ1-6; the D is unclear. The CDR3 totals 14 residues. With 3 bases removed from V and 10 bases from J, the gap between germline ends came to 13 bases. Germline V gene lookup returns CDR1 LNHDA and CDR2 SQIVND (reference sequence). The CDR3 DNA sequence: TGTGCCAGTAGTATCCGGGTAGATGGATCACCCCTCCACTTT. Amino acid sequence: CASSIRVDGSPLHF.

V is TRBV6-5 and J is TRBJ1-1; 8 bases map to TRBD1. V dropped 6 bases and J dropped 6; count of bases not matched to a gene: 9. The CDR3 is 14 amino acids. CDR1 MNHEY and CDR2 SVGAGI come from the germline V gene. The CDR3 nucleotides are TGTGCCAGCAGCTGGCTTGGGACAGGACCTGAAGCTTTCTTT. The encoded protein is CASSWLGTGPEAFF.

The chain joins TRBV30 to TRBJ1-1, with D uncertain. Per germline, CDR1 GTSNPN and CDR2 SVGIG (reference sequence). The CDR3 covers 14 residues. V was clipped by 0 bases and J by 4 bases, with 12 bases between them. The CDR3 DNA reads as TGTGCCTGGAGTGTAGGTGGGAGACTCACTGAAGCTTTCTTT. Translated, it gives CAWSVGGRLTEAFF.

The V call is TRBV27, the J call TRBJ1-6, with a tentative D call TRBD1 (5 bases). Trimming removed 2 bases from V and 9 bases from J, with 14 bases in between. Germline V CDR1 and CDR2: MNHEY, SMNVEV (reference sequence). The CDR3 contains 15 residues. The CDR3 sequence is CASSLDPGGGSPLHF. The CDR3 DNA reads TGTGCCAGCAGTTTAGATCCGGGGGGAGGTTCACCCCTCCACTTT.